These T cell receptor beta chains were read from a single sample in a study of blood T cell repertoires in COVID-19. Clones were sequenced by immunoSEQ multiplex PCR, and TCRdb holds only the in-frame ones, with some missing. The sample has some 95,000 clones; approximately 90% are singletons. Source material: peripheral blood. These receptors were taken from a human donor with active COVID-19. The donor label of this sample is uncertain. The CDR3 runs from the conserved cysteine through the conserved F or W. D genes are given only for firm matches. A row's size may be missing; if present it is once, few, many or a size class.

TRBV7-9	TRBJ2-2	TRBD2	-	TGTGCCAGCAGCCCTCTAGCGGGGCCGCCCGCGAACACCGGGGAGCTGTTTTTT	CASSPLAGPPANTGELFF
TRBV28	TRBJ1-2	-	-	TGTGCCAGCAAGCTCCCGGGACAAAACTATGGCTACACCTTC	CASKLPGQNYGYTF
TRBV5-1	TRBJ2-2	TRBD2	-	TGCGCCAGCAGCTCCAATGGCGGGGGGCCCGGGGAGCTGTTTTTT	CASSSNGGGPGELFF
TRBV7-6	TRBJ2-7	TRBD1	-	TGTGCCAGCAGCTCGAGGAGACAGGGGAGGAACGAGCAGTACTTC	CASSSRRQGRNEQYF
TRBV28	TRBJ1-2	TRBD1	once	TGTGCCAGCAGTTTGGACAGGGTGCCTGGCTACACCTTC	CASSLDRVPGYTF
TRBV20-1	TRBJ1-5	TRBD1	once	TGCAGTGCCGGGACAGGGCGGCCCCAGCATTTT	CSAGTGRPQHF
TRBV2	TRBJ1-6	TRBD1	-	TGTGCCAGCAGCGACAGGGTAGGCAATTCACCCCTCCACTTT	CASSDRVGNSPLHF
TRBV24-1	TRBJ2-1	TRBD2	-	TGTGCCACCAGTGATGGCGGGGGGCCCGGCAATGAGCAGTTCTTC	CATSDGGGPGNEQFF
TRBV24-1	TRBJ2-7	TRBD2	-	TGTGCCACCAGTGATGGAGGCGGGAGCTCCTACGAGCAGTACTTC	CATSDGGGSSYEQYF
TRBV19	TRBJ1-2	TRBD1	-	TGTGCCTCACAAGCAGGGGGGACTGCCCCGGTCTATGGCTACACCTTC	CASQAGGTAPVYGYTF
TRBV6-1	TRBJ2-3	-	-	TGTGCCAGCAGTGAAGGGAGGGGCAGGTGGGGATACGCAGATACGCAGTATTTT	CASSEGRGRWGYADTQYF
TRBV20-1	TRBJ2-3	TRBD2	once	TGCAGTGCTAGCCCCTCGGGGGGATCCCATTTT	CSASPSGGSHF
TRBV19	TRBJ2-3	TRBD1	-	TGTGCCAGTAGTATAGCCCGGACAGGACGCACAGATACGCAGTATTTT	CASSIARTGRTDTQYF
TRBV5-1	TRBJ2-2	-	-	TGCGCCAGCAGCTTGGCAGGAACTTTGACCGGGGAGCTGTTTTTT	CASSLAGTLTGELFF
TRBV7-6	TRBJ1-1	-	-	TGTGCCAGCAGCTTAGCTCGGGAGGTCGGTGAAGCTTTCTTT	CASSLAREVGEAFF
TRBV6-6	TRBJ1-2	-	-	TGTGCCAGCAGTTACCTAGAGGCGACTCAAACTCACACCTTC	CASSYLEATQTHTF
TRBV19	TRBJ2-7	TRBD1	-	TGTGCCAGTGGAAGAGGACAGGGCCATTCCTACGAGCAGTACTTC	CASGRGQGHSYEQYF
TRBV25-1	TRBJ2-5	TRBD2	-	TGTGCCAGCAGTGAGGGAGGGTGGGATGGAGAGACCCAGTACTTC	CASSEGGWDGETQYF
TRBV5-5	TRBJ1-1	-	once	TGTGCCAGCAGCAACGGACGGGGAAGCACTGAAGCTTTCTTT	CASSNGRGSTEAFF
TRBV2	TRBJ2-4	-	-	TGTGCCAGCAGTGAAGTAGGAACCGCCCAGAGGGACATTCAGTACTTC	CASSEVGTAQRDIQYF
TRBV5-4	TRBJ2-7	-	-	TGTGCCAGCAGCTTGGTGGGGGCGGGGGCCTACGAGCAGTACTTC	CASSLVGAGAYEQYF
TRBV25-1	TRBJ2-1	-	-	TGTGCCAGCAGTGAATTCGGGGAGGAAGAGCAGTTCTTC	CASSEFGEEEQFF